The 6 T cell receptor beta chains in this list originate from one sample, sequenced in a study of blood T cell repertoires in COVID-19. The data were produced by immunoSEQ multiplex PCR, yet TCRdb's version contains in-frame clones alone and is incomplete. Of tens of thousands of clones in the sample, 65% to 85% were seen once. Sequenced: peripheral blood. Every receptor here comes from a man aged 65 to 79 with COVID-19, enrolled during active disease.

The chain recombines TRBV7-2 with TRBJ2-1; 11 nucleotides match TRBD2. The CDR3 length is 16 residues. Trimming at V came to 5 bases and at J to 0 bases, leaving 3 bases not matched to a gene. Per the germline V gene, CDR1 is SGHTA and CDR2 is FQGNSA. The CDR3 sequence: CASSTSGGDSYNEQFF. The CDR3 DNA follows: TGTGCCAGCAGCACTAGCGGGGGAGACTCCTACAATGAGCAGTTCTTC.

As DNA, the CDR3 is TGTGCCAGCAGCCCGACTTGGCAGGGGAGCACTGAAGCTTTCTTT. It codes for CASSPTWQGSTEAFF. V and J are TRBV7-9 and TRBJ1-1; perhaps TRBD1 as D (6 bases). This CDR3 is built from 15 residues. Trimming left V 5 bases short and J 4 bases short, with 17 bases between. Looked up from germline, CDR1 is SEHNR and CDR2 is FQNEAQ (reference sequence).

The CDR3 protein is CASSQAAGVGPQHF. DNA of the CDR3: TGCGCCAGCAGCCAAGCGGCAGGTGTGGGGCCCCAGCATTTT. This chain joins TRBV4-1 and TRBJ1-5, with unresolved D. The CDR3 has 14 residues. V was pared by 1 base and J by 9 bases, with 13 bases between. Germline assignment: CDR1 MGHRA and CDR2 YSYEKL.

The rearrangement uses TRBV7-2 and TRBJ1-1; maybe TRBD1 (5 bases). The V end lost 1 base, the J end lost 8 bases, and 11 bases lay between the germline ends. The CDR3 runs to 13 residues. Germline V gives CDR1 SGHTA, CDR2 FQGNSA. The CDR3: CASSLVGGSEAFF. CDR3 in DNA: TGTGCCAGCAGCTTAGTCGGGGGATCCGAAGCTTTCTTT.

V usage is TRBV3-1 (or the pseudogene TRBV3-2) and J usage is TRBJ1-1, with a weak D call TRBD1 (6 bases). V lost 5 bases to trimming and J lost 6 bases, with 10 bases between them. This CDR3 is 12 amino acids long. Germline V lookup: CDR1 LGHDT, CDR2 YNNKEL (reference sequence). CDR3 in DNA: TGTGCCAGCAGCTTACAGGGCTCTGAAGCTTTCTTT. Its translation is CASSLQGSEAFF.

This clone was found once. In nucleotides, the CDR3 is TGTGCCAGCAGCGCTCAAGGGGGCTGGGGGACCCAGTACTTC. It specifies CASSAQGGWGTQYF. The chain recombines TRBV9 with TRBJ2-5; 7 bases line up with TRBD1. The germline gives CDR1 SGDLS, CDR2 YYNGEE. The ends lost 3 bases at V and 7 bases at J; junction bases unmatched: 9. The CDR3 has 14 amino acids.